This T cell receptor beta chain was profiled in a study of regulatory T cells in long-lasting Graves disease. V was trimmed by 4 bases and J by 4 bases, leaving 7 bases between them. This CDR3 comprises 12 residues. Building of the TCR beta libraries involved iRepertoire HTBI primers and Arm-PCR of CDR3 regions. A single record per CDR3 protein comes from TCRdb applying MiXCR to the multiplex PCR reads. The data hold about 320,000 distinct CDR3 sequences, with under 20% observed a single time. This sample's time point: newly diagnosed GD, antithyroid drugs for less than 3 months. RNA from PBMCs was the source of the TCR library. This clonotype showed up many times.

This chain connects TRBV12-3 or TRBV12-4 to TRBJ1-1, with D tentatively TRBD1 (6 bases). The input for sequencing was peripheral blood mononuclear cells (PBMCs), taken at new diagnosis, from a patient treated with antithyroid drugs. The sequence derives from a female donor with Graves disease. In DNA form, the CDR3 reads TGTGCCAGCAGTTCGACAGGCACTGAAGCTTTCTTT. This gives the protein CASSSTGTEAFF.